These T cell receptor beta chains were read from a single sample in a study of CD8 T cells in Susac syndrome. TCRdb ran MiXCR on the immunoSEQ multiplex PCR reads and lists one entry per CDR3 protein. Of roughly 150,000 distinct CDR3 sequences listed, 80% to 95% were seen once; the top ten hold approximately 0.14%. The specimen was CD4+ T cells from PBMCs. Receptors were obtained from a human donor in good health. The CDR3 runs from the conserved cysteine through the conserved F or W. D genes are given only for firm matches. Size values are once, few and many counts, or a class for expanded clones, and some rows have none.

CDR3aa: CAISDGDKQFF
CDR3nt: TGTGCCATCAGTGACGGAGATAAGCAGTTCTTC
abundance: .
d_gene: .
v_gene: TRBV10-3
j_gene: TRBJ2-1

CDR3aa: CASRPTGTTYEQYF
CDR3nt: TGTGCCAGCCGTCCGACCGGGACAACCTACGAGCAGTACTTC
abundance: .
d_gene: .
v_gene: TRBV3-1
j_gene: TRBJ2-7

CDR3aa: CASSSPKGQGSKNIQYF
CDR3nt: TGTGCCAGCAGCTCCCCAAAGGGACAGGGTTCCAAAAACATTCAGTACTTC
abundance: .
d_gene: TRBD1
v_gene: TRBV5-6
j_gene: TRBJ2-4

CDR3aa: CASSTGASGANVLTF
CDR3nt: TGTGCCAGCAGCACCGGGGCCTCTGGGGCCAACGTCCTGACTTTC
abundance: .
d_gene: .
v_gene: TRBV7-2
j_gene: TRBJ2-6

CDR3aa: CASSRQVTGELFF
CDR3nt: TGTGCCAGCTCTAGACAGGTTACCGGGGAGCTGTTTTTT
abundance: few
d_gene: .
v_gene: TRBV12-3/TRBV12-4
j_gene: TRBJ2-2

CDR3aa: CASSEWTDTGELFF
CDR3nt: TGTGCCAGCAGTGAGTGGACGGACACCGGGGAGCTGTTTTTT
abundance: .
d_gene: .
v_gene: TRBV6-4
j_gene: TRBJ2-2

CDR3aa: CASSLIDLIAGGYTF
CDR3nt: TGTGCCAGCAGCTTAATCGATCTAATAGCGGGAGGCTACACCTTC
abundance: .
d_gene: .
v_gene: TRBV5-6
j_gene: TRBJ1-2

CDR3aa: CASRETGGYSNQPQHF
CDR3nt: TGTGCCAGCAGAGAAACAGGGGGCTATAGCAATCAGCCCCAGCATTTT
abundance: once
d_gene: TRBD1
v_gene: TRBV2
j_gene: TRBJ1-5

CDR3aa: CASSLGGREYGYTF
CDR3nt: TGTGCCAGCAGCTTAGGGGGCAGGGAGTATGGCTACACCTTC
abundance: .
d_gene: .
v_gene: TRBV7-2
j_gene: TRBJ1-2

CDR3aa: CASSVQGYSTDTQYF
CDR3nt: TGTGCCAGCAGCGTACAGGGGTACAGCACAGATACGCAGTATTTT
abundance: .
d_gene: .
v_gene: TRBV9
j_gene: TRBJ2-3

CDR3aa: CASSPRPEGEQYF
CDR3nt: TGTGCCAGCTCACCACGTCCAGAGGGCGAGCAGTACTTC
abundance: .
d_gene: .
v_gene: TRBV18
j_gene: TRBJ2-7

CDR3aa: CASSLEEGAYEQYF
CDR3nt: TGTGCCAGCAGCTTAGAAGAAGGGGCCTACGAGCAGTACTTC
abundance: .
d_gene: .
v_gene: TRBV13
j_gene: TRBJ2-7

CDR3aa: CATRGEVTTYEQYF
CDR3nt: TGTGCCACCCGAGGGGAAGTTACTACCTACGAGCAGTACTTC
abundance: .
d_gene: .
v_gene: TRBV10-3
j_gene: TRBJ2-7

CDR3aa: CASSPLAEPGQETQYF
CDR3nt: TGCGCCAGCAGCCCGTTAGCTGAGCCCGGCCAAGAGACCCAGTACTTC
abundance: .
d_gene: .
v_gene: TRBV5-1
j_gene: TRBJ2-5

CDR3aa: CSAHGPSGGTGELFF
CDR3nt: TGCAGCGCCCACGGGCCTAGCGGGGGCACCGGGGAGCTGTTTTTT
abundance: once
d_gene: TRBD2
v_gene: TRBV29-1
j_gene: TRBJ2-2

CDR3aa: CASSLNHEQYF
CDR3nt: TGTGCCAGCAGCTTAAACCACGAGCAGTACTTC
abundance: .
d_gene: .
v_gene: TRBV13
j_gene: TRBJ2-7

CDR3aa: CASSGQGPNYGYTF
CDR3nt: TGCGCCAGCAGCGGACAGGGGCCAAACTATGGCTACACCTTC
abundance: .
d_gene: TRBD1
v_gene: TRBV5-1
j_gene: TRBJ1-2

CDR3aa: CASSDSWQETQYF
CDR3nt: TGTGCCAGCAGTGACTCCTGGCAAGAGACCCAGTACTTC
abundance: .
d_gene: .
v_gene: TRBV2
j_gene: TRBJ2-5

CDR3aa: CASSQGRSYNEQFF
CDR3nt: TGTGCCAGCAGCCAAGGACGGAGCTACAATGAGCAGTTCTTC
abundance: .
d_gene: .
v_gene: TRBV5-6
j_gene: TRBJ2-1

CDR3aa: CASSTNYEQYF
CDR3nt: TGTGCCAGCAGTACGAACTACGAGCAGTACTTC
abundance: .
d_gene: .
v_gene: TRBV7-2
j_gene: TRBJ2-7

CDR3aa: CASSRRQGVGGELFF
CDR3nt: TGCGCCAGCAGCCGCCGACAGGGGGTCGGCGGGGAGCTGTTTTTT
abundance: once
d_gene: TRBD1
v_gene: TRBV5-1
j_gene: TRBJ2-2

CDR3aa: CASAPTGRYHQPQHF
CDR3nt: TGTGCCAGCGCCCCGACAGGGAGATACCATCAGCCCCAGCATTTT
abundance: once
d_gene: TRBD1
v_gene: TRBV6-1
j_gene: TRBJ1-5

CDR3aa: CASSERAPGRRSGNTIYF
CDR3nt: TGTGCCAGCAGTGAGAGGGCCCCGGGACGACGATCTGGAAACACCATATATTTT
abundance: .
d_gene: .
v_gene: TRBV2
j_gene: TRBJ1-3

CDR3aa: CASSVAADPTDTQYF
CDR3nt: TGTGCCAGCAGCGTAGCGGCGGACCCCACAGATACGCAGTATTTT
abundance: .
d_gene: .
v_gene: TRBV9
j_gene: TRBJ2-3

CDR3aa: CASSLGRQGLDGQYF
CDR3nt: TGTGCCAGCAGCTTGGGAAGACAGGGCCTCGATGGGCAGTATTTT
abundance: .
d_gene: TRBD1
v_gene: TRBV7-9
j_gene: TRBJ2-3

CDR3aa: CASSLQGNVGNSPLHF
CDR3nt: TGTGCCAGCAGCCTGCAGGGAAATGTGGGTAATTCCCCCCTCCACTTT
abundance: .
d_gene: .
v_gene: TRBV7-2
j_gene: TRBJ1-6

CDR3aa: CASSSTGNYEQYF
CDR3nt: TGTGCCAGCAGCTCGACAGGAAACTACGAGCAGTACTTC
abundance: .
d_gene: .
v_gene: TRBV7-2
j_gene: TRBJ2-7

CDR3aa: CASSLTTGDPTGELFF
CDR3nt: TGTGCCAGCAGTCTAACTACAGGGGATCCGACCGGGGAGCTGTTTTTT
abundance: .
d_gene: TRBD1
v_gene: TRBV12-3/TRBV12-4
j_gene: TRBJ2-2

CDR3aa: CASRPTGEDEKLFF
CDR3nt: TGTGCCAGCAGGCCTACAGGGGAGGATGAAAAACTGTTTTTT
abundance: .
d_gene: TRBD1
v_gene: TRBV6-6
j_gene: TRBJ1-4

CDR3aa: CGGQFEETQYF
CDR3nt: TGCGGGGGACAGTTTGAAGAGACCCAGTACTTC
abundance: .
d_gene: TRBD1
v_gene: TRBV29-1
j_gene: TRBJ2-5

CDR3aa: CASSSKGRGRPDTQYF
CDR3nt: TGTGCCAGCAGCTCCAAGGGGCGGGGGCGTCCGGATACGCAGTATTTT
abundance: .
d_gene: .
v_gene: TRBV7-3
j_gene: TRBJ2-3

CDR3aa: CASSPNVGSGTQYF
CDR3nt: TGTGCCAGCAGCCCAAACGTCGGGAGTGGGACGCAGTATTTT
abundance: .
d_gene: .
v_gene: TRBV7-9
j_gene: TRBJ2-3

CDR3aa: CASSQGGAQDYGYTF
CDR3nt: TGTGCCAGCAGCCAAGGGGGGGCGCAGGACTATGGCTACACCTTC
abundance: once
d_gene: .
v_gene: TRBV3-1
j_gene: TRBJ1-2

CDR3aa: CASSIGTVGAGELFF
CDR3nt: TGTGCCAGTAGTATAGGGACGGTAGGGGCCGGGGAGCTGTTTTTT
abundance: .
d_gene: .
v_gene: TRBV19
j_gene: TRBJ2-2

CDR3aa: CATLWGLTAGNTIYF
CDR3nt: TGTGCCACCCTTTGGGGCCTTACCGCCGGAAACACCATATATTTT
abundance: .
d_gene: .
v_gene: TRBV2
j_gene: TRBJ1-3

CDR3aa: CASSLGRTAAQYF
CDR3nt: TGTGCCAGCAGTTTAGGCCGGACGGCGGCGCAGTATTTT
abundance: once
d_gene: .
v_gene: TRBV12-3/TRBV12-4
j_gene: TRBJ2-3

CDR3aa: CASRLQDNQPQHF
CDR3nt: TGTGCCAGCAGACTCCAGGACAATCAGCCCCAGCATTTT
abundance: .
d_gene: .
v_gene: TRBV12-3/TRBV12-4
j_gene: TRBJ1-5

CDR3aa: CASARGGLAGDIQYF
CDR3nt: TGTGCCAGCGCCAGAGGAGGGCTAGCGGGAGACATTCAGTACTTC
abundance: .
d_gene: TRBD2
v_gene: TRBV9
j_gene: TRBJ2-4

CDR3aa: CASSPQGGQPQHF
CDR3nt: TGCGCCAGCAGTCCACAGGGCGGGCAGCCCCAGCATTTT
abundance: .
d_gene: .
v_gene: TRBV5-1
j_gene: TRBJ1-5

CDR3aa: CAISGANRENTEAFF
CDR3nt: TGTGCCATCAGTGGAGCAAACAGGGAGAACACTGAAGCTTTCTTT
abundance: .
d_gene: .
v_gene: TRBV10-3
j_gene: TRBJ1-1

CDR3aa: CASSQGRGFTDTQYF
CDR3nt: TGCGCCAGCAGCCAAGGGCGGGGGTTCACAGATACGCAGTATTTT
abundance: .
d_gene: TRBD2
v_gene: TRBV4-1
j_gene: TRBJ2-3

CDR3aa: CSVVRSNQETQYF
CDR3nt: TGCAGCGTTGTGAGGAGTAACCAAGAGACCCAGTACTTC
abundance: .
d_gene: .
v_gene: TRBV29-1
j_gene: TRBJ2-5

CDR3aa: CSALRETQYF
CDR3nt: TGCAGTGCTCTGAGGGAGACCCAGTACTTC
abundance: .
d_gene: .
v_gene: TRBV20-1
j_gene: TRBJ2-5

CDR3aa: CASTRGFGSGANVLTF
CDR3nt: TGTGCCAGCACCCGGGGATTCGGCTCTGGGGCCAACGTCCTGACTTTC
abundance: .
d_gene: .
v_gene: TRBV7-2
j_gene: TRBJ2-6

CDR3aa: CASSPRSGGTDTQYF
CDR3nt: TGTGCCAGCAGCCCGAGGAGCGGGGGCACAGATACGCAGTATTTT
abundance: .
d_gene: TRBD2
v_gene: TRBV5-4
j_gene: TRBJ2-3

CDR3aa: CSSEGENYGYTF
CDR3nt: TGCAGTTCCGAAGGAGAGAACTATGGCTACACCTTC
abundance: .
d_gene: .
v_gene: TRBV20-1
j_gene: TRBJ1-2

CDR3aa: CASGTPGQVREQYF
CDR3nt: TGTGCCAGCGGCACACCGGGACAGGTGAGGGAGCAGTACTTC
abundance: .
d_gene: TRBD1
v_gene: TRBV6-6
j_gene: TRBJ2-7

CDR3aa: CASRVHRDIQETQYF
CDR3nt: TGTGCCAGCAGGGTTCACCGGGACATACAAGAGACCCAGTACTTC
abundance: .
d_gene: .
v_gene: TRBV7-2
j_gene: TRBJ2-5

CDR3aa: CASSEVTETYEQYF
CDR3nt: TGTGCCAGCAGTGAGGTGACAGAAACCTACGAGCAGTACTTC
abundance: .
d_gene: .
v_gene: TRBV6-1
j_gene: TRBJ2-7

CDR3aa: CASCSGFTVAEAFF
CDR3nt: TGTGCCAGCTGCTCGGGGTTCACAGTTGCTGAAGCTTTCTTT
abundance: .
d_gene: .
v_gene: TRBV7-9
j_gene: TRBJ1-1

CDR3aa: CASLYRGTGELFF
CDR3nt: TGTGCCAGCCTCTACAGGGGCACCGGGGAGCTGTTTTTT
abundance: .
d_gene: TRBD1
v_gene: TRBV5-6
j_gene: TRBJ2-2

CDR3aa: CASSPGRWGYTF
CDR3nt: TGTGCCAGCTCCCCAGGTCGTTGGGGCTACACCTTC
abundance: .
d_gene: .
v_gene: TRBV11-2
j_gene: TRBJ1-2

CDR3aa: CASSFLGKAGELFF
CDR3nt: TGTGCCAGCAGTTTTTTGGGGAAAGCCGGGGAGCTGTTTTTT
abundance: .
d_gene: .
v_gene: TRBV12-3/TRBV12-4
j_gene: TRBJ2-2

CDR3aa: CATRTGGEREKLFF
CDR3nt: TGTGCCACCAGGACAGGGGGCGAACGTGAAAAACTGTTTTTT
abundance: .
d_gene: TRBD1
v_gene: TRBV10-3
j_gene: TRBJ1-4

CDR3aa: CSGGQDSYGYTF
CDR3nt: TGCAGCGGGGGACAGGATTCCTATGGCTACACCTTC
abundance: .
d_gene: TRBD1
v_gene: TRBV29-1
j_gene: TRBJ1-2

CDR3aa: CASSMDRGNTDTQYF
CDR3nt: TGTGCCAGCAGCATGGACAGGGGGAACACAGATACGCAGTATTTT
abundance: .
d_gene: TRBD1
v_gene: TRBV2
j_gene: TRBJ2-3

CDR3aa: CAWETDTQYF
CDR3nt: TGTGCCTGGGAGACAGATACGCAGTATTTT
abundance: .
d_gene: .
v_gene: TRBV30
j_gene: TRBJ2-3

CDR3aa: CASSGQAKNTEAFF
CDR3nt: TGTGCCAGCAGCGGCCAGGCGAAGAACACTGAAGCTTTCTTT
abundance: .
d_gene: .
v_gene: TRBV9
j_gene: TRBJ1-1

CDR3aa: CSVGEQFF
CDR3nt: TGCAGCGTTGGTGAGCAGTTCTTC
abundance: .
d_gene: .
v_gene: TRBV29-1
j_gene: TRBJ2-1

CDR3aa: CASSWGQGPLRGEQFF
CDR3nt: TGTGCCAGCAGTTGGGGACAGGGGCCCTTACGTGGTGAGCAGTTCTTC
abundance: .
d_gene: TRBD1
v_gene: TRBV6-5
j_gene: TRBJ2-1